Below, 32 T cell receptor beta chains from the same sample are listed, as sequenced in a study of Tregs in tolerant kidney transplant recipients. Generated by immunoSEQ multiplex PCR, the TCRdb table keeps only in-frame clones and is missing some. The table shows approximately 260,000 clones, with around 82% occurring only once. Sequencing was done on a sample of CD4+ T cells from blood. All receptors come from a human donor in good health.

CDR3 in amino acids: CASSPPSAGGLTDTQYF. The CDR3 bases are TGTGCCAGCAGCCCTCCCTCGGCGGGAGGCCTCACAGATACGCAGTATTTT. The chain uses TRBV13 and TRBJ2-3; TRBD2 aligns across 8 bases. Germline-derived CDR1 and CDR2 are PRHDT and FYEKMQ (reference sequence). The CDR3 spans 17 residues. V lost 5 bases and J lost 2; bases outside the gene matches: 12.

The DNA of the CDR3 is TGCGCCAGCCGTCCGGGACAGGGCCTTGGGGAGCAGTACTTC. Its translation: CASRPGQGLGEQYF. The chain joins TRBV10-1 to TRBJ2-7; 9 bases map to TRBD1. The V gene end was trimmed by 8 bases and the J gene end by 7 bases; junction bases not matched to a gene: 12. CDR1 and CDR2 (germline): WNHNN, SYGVQD (reference sequence). The CDR3 totals 14 residues.

The genes are TRBV9 and TRBJ2-7; either TRBD1 or TRBD2 may fit D (5 bases each). Germline CDR1 reads SGDLS; CDR2 reads YYNGEE. This CDR3 spans 14 amino acids. Trimming took 4 bases from V and 2 from J, leaving 13 bases between them. CDR3 DNA: TGTGCCAGCAGCCCCGGGACGATGACCTACGAGCAGTACTTC. Translation: CASSPGTMTYEQYF.

This sequence joins TRBV30 and TRBJ2-3, with 13 bases aligning to TRBD2. In germline, CDR1 is GTSNPN, CDR2 SVGIG (reference sequence). The trim removed 2 bases at V and 8 bases at J, leaving 7 bases unmatched. The CDR3 is 15 amino acids. CDR3 nucleotides: TGTGCCTGGAGTTTGGGACTAGCGGGACTGGGTACGCAGTATTTT. This gives the protein CAWSLGLAGLGTQYF. Looking up the rest from reference TRBV30 and TRBJ2-3 gives the full variable domain: SQTIHQWPATLVQPVGSPLSLECTVEGTSNPNLYWYRQAAGRGLQLLFYSVGIGQISSEVPQNLSASRPQDRQFILSSKKLLLSDSGFYLCAWSLGLAGLGTQYFGPGTRLTVL.

This clone was recorded only once. The rearrangement uses TRBV6-5 and TRBJ2-4; 8 nucleotides line up with TRBD1. The length of the CDR3 is 13 residues. Germline CDR1 MNHEY, CDR2 SVGAGI. Trimming took 4 bases from V and 9 from J; bases not matched to a gene: 5. The CDR3 reads CASSSTGAGIQYF. The CDR3 DNA is TGTGCCAGCAGTTCGACAGGGGCCGGCATTCAGTACTTC.

This rearrangement joins TRBV25-1 to TRBJ2-7; 10 nucleotides match TRBD2. CDR3 length: 15 residues. Germline CDR1 and CDR2: MGHDK and SYGVNS. The V segment lost 2 bases and the J segment 6 bases; nucleotides outside the gene matches: 7. In DNA, the CDR3 is TGTGCCAGCAGTGAAATAAGCGGGAGGGGGGGCGAGCAGTACTTC. Protein product: CASSEISGRGGEQYF.

The chain is built from TRBV27 and TRBJ1-2; 8 bases match TRBD1. This CDR3 is 14 amino acids long. Per germline, CDR1 MNHEY and CDR2 SMNVEV (reference sequence). V was pared by 2 bases and J by 8 bases, with 7 bases of the junction left unmatched. CDR3 sequence (DNA): TGTGCCAGCAGTTTAAGGCAGGGGGCCCTCGGCTACACCTTC. As protein: CASSLRQGALGYTF.

The chain combines TRBV9 with TRBJ2-7; 10 nucleotides match TRBD2. Germline V lookup: CDR1 SGDLS, CDR2 YYNGEE. The CDR3 sequence is 17 residues long. Trimming at V came to 4 bases and at J to 6 bases, leaving 16 bases not matched to a gene. The CDR3 sequence: CASSTHAGASGSGEQYF. The CDR3 DNA follows: TGTGCCAGCAGCACCCACGCCGGGGCTAGCGGGAGTGGCGAGCAGTACTTC.

The chain uses TRBV5-6 and TRBJ1-6; no definite D call. V shed 3 bases and J shed 7 bases, with 8 bases lying between them. The CDR3 extends over 13 amino acids. Germline V gene lookup returns CDR1 SGHDT and CDR2 YYEEEE. CDR3 bases: TGTGCCAGCAGCTCTCACGGCAATTCACCCCTCCACTTT. Its translation is CASSSHGNSPLHF. Variable domain in full (rest from reference TRBV5-6 and TRBJ1-6): DAGVTQSPTHLIKTRGQQVTLRCSPKSGHDTVSWYQQALGQGPQFIFQYYEEEERQRGNFPDRFSGHQFPNYSSELNVNALLLGDSALYLCASSSHGNSPLHFGNGTRLTVT.

The genes are TRBV25-1 and TRBJ1-1; D gene ambiguous. Germline CDR1 MGHDK, CDR2 SYGVNS. V shed 2 bases and J shed 1 base, with 11 bases lying between them. This CDR3 region has 15 residues. The DNA of the CDR3 is TGTGCCAGCAGTGAACCGGCCCGTGGGAACACTGAAGCTTTCTTT. It translates to CASSEPARGNTEAFF.

The V and J genes are TRBV9 and TRBJ1-6; no clear D. From germline, CDR1 is SGDLS and CDR2 YYNGEE. The CDR3 runs 14 residues. The ends were cut back, 0 bases at V and 14 bases at J, with 15 bases in the middle. In DNA form, the CDR3 reads TGTGCCAGCAGCGTAGGATCAACGGATCAGACCCTCCACTTT. It translates to CASSVGSTDQTLHF.

This sequence joins TRBV7-9 and TRBJ2-7, with D possibly being TRBD2 (6 bases). Trimming took 7 bases from V and 3 from J, leaving 22 bases between them. Germline V gives CDR1 SEHNR, CDR2 FQNEAQ (reference sequence). The CDR3 is 16 amino acids. The CDR3 DNA is TGTGCCAGCACCCCTGGGGGGAGAGGTCAAAGCTACGAGCAGTACTTC. Residues: CASTPGGRGQSYEQYF.

V gene TRBV29-1 combines with J gene TRBJ2-5; 10 bases agree with TRBD2. Germline V gives CDR1 SQVTM, CDR2 ANQGSEA. CDR3 length: 12 residues. The V segment lost 5 bases and the J segment 5 bases; nucleotides outside the gene matches: 2. CDR3 in amino acids: CSVLAGDETQYF. CDR3 sequence (DNA): TGCAGCGTTCTAGCGGGAGACGAGACCCAGTACTTC.

The V and J genes are TRBV6-5 and TRBJ1-4; D call uncertain. The V gene lost 6 bases and the J gene lost 4 bases, with 12 bases spanning the gap. Germline lookup yields CDR1 MNHEY and CDR2 SVGAGI. This CDR3 has 14 amino acids. The CDR3 coding sequence is TGTGCCAGCAGCCGGACGGCCTTTAATGAAAAACTGTTTTTT. Translation gives CASSRTAFNEKLFF.

This chain joins TRBV6-5 and TRBJ1-2; 7 bases are a match to TRBD1. Germline V lookup: CDR1 MNHEY, CDR2 SVGAGI. CDR3 size: 14 residues. Trimming at V came to 3 bases and at J to 8 bases, leaving 9 bases not matched to a gene. CDR3 coding DNA: TGTGCCAGCAGTTATCTCGACAGGGAGAAAGGCTACACCTTC. As protein: CASSYLDREKGYTF.

The rearrangement joins TRBV7-9 to TRBJ2-1; TRBD2 matches 7 bases. The V and J ends lost 8 bases and 2 bases, in that order; junction bases with no gene match: 12. This CDR3 contains 16 residues. CDR1 and CDR2 from the germline V gene are SEHNR and FQNEAQ (reference sequence). The CDR3 loop reads CASGSSGTNAYNEQFF. CDR3 sequence (DNA): TGTGCCAGCGGTAGTTCGGGGACTAATGCCTACAATGAGCAGTTCTTC.

The chain links TRBV5-1 to TRBJ2-2, with 14 bases matching TRBD2. Germline-derived CDR1 and CDR2 are SGHRS and YFSETQ. CDR3 length: 18 residues. J was trimmed by 5 bases and V by 4 bases; bases with no gene match: 10. CDR3 protein: CASSPGTSGSPGTGELFF. CDR3 nucleotides: TGCGCCAGCAGCCCGGGGACTAGCGGGAGTCCCGGGACCGGGGAGCTGTTTTTT.

The chain employs TRBV14 and TRBJ2-7; D perhaps matches TRBD1 (6 bases). This CDR3 has 19 amino acids. V was clipped by 2 bases and J by 0 bases, with 23 bases between them. Looked up from germline, CDR1 is SGHDN and CDR2 is FVKESK. CDR3: CASSQTKGVGPDPSYEQYF. The DNA for the CDR3 is TGTGCCAGCAGCCAAACGAAGGGGGTCGGCCCCGACCCCTCCTACGAGCAGTACTTC.

This sequence joins TRBV7-9 and TRBJ2-1, with D possibly matching TRBD2 (6 bases). The germline V gene has CDR1 SEHNR and CDR2 FQNEAQ (reference sequence). Trimming left V 3 bases short and J 6 bases short, with 12 bases between. The CDR3 sequence is 14 residues long. CDR3 sequence: CASSFASELNEQFF. DNA for the CDR3: TGTGCCAGCAGCTTTGCTAGCGAGCTCAATGAGCAGTTCTTC.

This clone was detected only a few times. V is TRBV4-1 and J is TRBJ1-1, with D perhaps matching TRBD1 (5 bases). Germline values: CDR1 MGHRA, CDR2 YSYEKL. The CDR3 is 13 residues long. V lost 4 bases to trimming and J lost 3 bases, with 9 bases between them. The CDR3 is CASSPRGDTEAFF. In nucleotides, the CDR3 is TGCGCCAGCAGCCCCCGAGGGGACACTGAAGCTTTCTTT.

This clone came up once. This chain connects TRBV25-1 to TRBJ2-7; perhaps TRBD2 as D (5 bases). Between the trimmed V and J ends, which lost 6 bases and 0 bases, there was a span of 12 bases. This CDR3 comprises 14 residues. CDR1 and CDR2 from the germline V gene are MGHDK and SYGVNS. CDR3 sequence (DNA): TGTGCCAGCAGAAGCCGGGATCTCTCCTACGAGCAGTACTTC. This gives the protein CASRSRDLSYEQYF.

The chain employs TRBV5-1 and TRBJ2-7, with D possibly TRBD2 on 5 matching bases. This CDR3 contains 14 residues. The V gene's germline CDR1 is SGHRS and CDR2 YFSETQ. Trimming cost V 4 bases and J 1 base, with 12 bases left between them. CDR3 in amino acids: CASSTGGGSYEQYF. The DNA of the CDR3 is TGCGCCAGCAGCACGGGCGGCGGGTCCTACGAGCAGTACTTC.

The V call is TRBV4-1, the J call TRBJ2-5; a possible D gene is TRBD2 (6 bases). Trimming shortened V by 1 base and J by 2 bases, and 11 bases separated the two germline ends. CDR3 length: 15 residues. CDR1 is MGHRA and CDR2 is YSYEKL in the germline V gene. CDR3 sequence: CASSQGRGRQETQYF. DNA of the CDR3: TGCGCCAGCAGCCAAGGGCGGGGACGACAAGAGACCCAGTACTTC.

A note on this clone: The sample holds other DNA sequences that translate to the same CDR3. The rearrangement uses TRBV7-9 and TRBJ1-4; D possibly corresponds to TRBD1 (5 bases). This CDR3 spans 16 amino acids. Germline V gene data show CDR1 as SEHNR and CDR2 as FQNEAQ (reference sequence). V was pared by 4 bases and J by 7 bases, with 19 bases between. CDR3 loop: CASSSVGGGGGEKLFF. Written as DNA, the CDR3 is TGTGCCAGCAGCTCCGTCGGAGGCGGGGGGGGTGAAAAACTGTTTTTT. The full variable domain, its missing parts supplied by reference TRBV7-9 and TRBJ1-4, is DTGVSQNPRHKITKRGQNVTFRCDPISEHNRLYWYRQTLGQGPEFLTYFQNEAQLEKSRLLSDRFSAERPKGSFSTLEIQRTEQGDSAMYLCASSSVGGGGGEKLFFGSGTQLSVL.

The genes are TRBV5-1 and TRBJ2-2; perhaps TRBD1 as D (6 bases). This CDR3 is 15 amino acids long. Germline CDR1 is SGHRS and CDR2 is YFSETQ. V was cut by 2 bases and J by 4 bases, with 12 bases left in between. The CDR3 sequence: CASSFQGMGTGELFF. The CDR3, as DNA: TGCGCCAGCAGCTTCCAGGGGATGGGCACCGGGGAGCTGTTTTTT. Together with reference TRBV5-1 and TRBJ2-2, the CDR3 gives the full variable domain: KAGVTQTPRYLIKTRGQQVTLSCSPISGHRSVSWYQQTPGQGLQFLFEYFSETQRNKGNFPGRFSGRQFSNSRSEMNVSTLELGDSALYLCASSFQGMGTGELFFGEGSRLTVL.

The CDR3 nucleotides read TGTGCCAGCAGCTCGGATTTTGACGAGCAGTACTTC. Translating it yields CASSSDFDEQYF. V gene TRBV7-9 combines with J gene TRBJ2-7; D remains unclear. CDR3 length equals 12 residues. Germline-derived CDR1 and CDR2 are SEHNR and FQNEAQ (reference sequence). Trimming pared 4 bases from V and 5 bases from J, leaving 9 bases between. Combining the CDR3 with reference TRBV7-9 and TRBJ2-7 gives the whole variable domain DTGVSQNPRHKITKRGQNVTFRCDPISEHNRLYWYRQTLGQGPEFLTYFQNEAQLEKSRLLSDRFSAERPKGSFSTLEIQRTEQGDSAMYLCASSSDFDEQYFGPGTRLTVT.

The chain employs TRBV20-1 and TRBJ2-7, with D maybe TRBD2 (5 bases). Trimming cost V 3 bases and J 7 bases, with 10 bases left between them. Germline values: CDR1 DFQATT, CDR2 SNEGSKA (reference sequence). This CDR3 region has 11 residues. The CDR3 sequence is CSASGNGEQYF. The CDR3 DNA is TGCAGTGCTAGCGGGAATGGGGAGCAGTACTTC.

A remark on this clone: This sample includes further DNA sequences coding for the same CDR3. J is TRBJ2-5 and V is TRBV6-1, with D possibly matching TRBD1 (6 bases). The CDR3 contains 16 residues. V was pared by 3 bases and J by 3 bases, with 17 bases between. Germline lookup yields CDR1 MNHNS and CDR2 SASEGT. CDR3 sequence reads: CASSEVGTSGEETQYF. CDR3 DNA sequence: TGTGCCAGCAGTGAGGTCGGTACCTCAGGGGAAGAGACCCAGTACTTC.

The rearrangement uses TRBV6-1 and TRBJ1-6; TRBD1 aligns across 10 bases. Germline V CDR1 and CDR2: MNHNS, SASEGT. The CDR3 is 17 amino acids. V was clipped by 0 bases and J by 9 bases; unmatched bases: 8. The CDR3 is CASSEALTGGSSSPLHF. CDR3 nucleotide sequence: TGTGCCAGCAGTGAAGCGCTGACAGGGGGCTCGAGTTCACCCCTCCACTTT.

This clone was seen only once. CDR3 protein: CASSLWIPSGRAGEQYF. The DNA for the CDR3 is TGTGCCAGCAGTTTATGGATTCCTAGCGGGAGGGCCGGCGAGCAGTACTTC. This sequence joins TRBV27 and TRBJ2-7; TRBD2 matches 12 bases. Trimming took 1 base from V and 6 from J; bases not matched to a gene: 10. This CDR3 is built from 17 residues. CDR1 is MNHEY, CDR2 SMNVEV, per germline (reference sequence).

The table lists this clone with a count of one. The CDR3 is CASRLPQGGAGYGYTF. In nucleotides, the CDR3 is TGTGCCAGCAGACTCCCCCAAGGGGGCGCGGGCTATGGCTACACCTTC. This rearrangement joins TRBV28 to TRBJ1-2; 7 bases agree with TRBD1. J lost 4 bases, V lost 6 bases, and 14 bases had no gene match. This CDR3 is built from 16 residues. The germline gives CDR1 MDHEN, CDR2 SYDVKM.

The chain carries TRBV5-8 and TRBJ2-6; TRBD1 matches 10 bases. The germline V gene encodes CDR1 SGHTS and CDR2 YDEGEE. The V segment lost 0 bases and the J segment 2 bases; nucleotides outside the gene matches: 5. This CDR3 is 18 amino acids long. In nucleotides, the CDR3 is TGTGCCAGCAGCTTGGGGAGACAGGGGGCCGCTGGGGCCAACGTCCTGACTTTC. Translated: CASSLGRQGAAGANVLTF.